This record looks at one T cell receptor (beta chain) sequence and its context. Its antigen is as yet unknown. Using immunoSEQ multiplex PCR, the repertoire was profiled, and TCRdb retains in-frame clones only, with some absent. The profile shows 45,000 to 60,000 clones, roughly 90% of them singletons. This sample is part of a study of a mutant IDH1 vaccine in newly diagnosed glioma. At the level of the study: Patients got their first vaccination 4-6 weeks after radiotherapy alone, or with temozolomide cycles. Patients' prior therapy spanned radiotherapy, temozolomide, or both; most underwent both.

Study-level results: Pseudoprogression appeared unlinked to shifts in leading peripheral T cell clonotypes. There were vaccine-induced immune responses in around 93% of the patients.

Time point described: week 11, during vaccination. Doses of 300 ug of mutant IDH1 20-mer peptide were given with topical imiquimod. Losses at the gene ends were 6 bases for V and 12 bases for J; bases not matched to a gene: 13. Germline loops: CDR1 MNHNS, CDR2 SASEGT. The length of the CDR3 is 15 residues. Sequenced material: PBMCs, taken from a glioma patient whose treatment included an IDH1 peptide vaccine. The chain couples TRBV6-1 to TRBJ2-1; 11 bases agree with TRBD2. The receptor comes from a man aged 50 to 60 with glioma. The CDR3 sequence is CASSLGTSGGKGQFF. The CDR3, as DNA: TGTGCCAGCAGCTTAGGGACTAGCGGCGGAAAAGGGCAGTTCTTC.